This T cell receptor beta chain is drawn from a study of CD8 T cells in Susac syndrome. From blood CD8+ and CD4+ T cells, TCR beta sequences were generated. Negative isolation was used for CD8+ and CD4+ T cells and FACS enrichment for TEMRA cells. After extraction with the RNeasy kit, about 0.5 to 1 ug of the RNA was reverse transcribed using random hexamers. TCRdb re-called the immunoSEQ multiplex PCR reads with MiXCR, one entry per CDR3 protein. Here the sample spans fewer than 100,000 distinct CDR3 sequences, over 75% being singletons. Sequenced input: CD8+ T cells from PBMCs. This sequence originates from a human donor with multiple sclerosis.

DNA of the CDR3: TGCAGTGCTAGAGATCGGCAGGCTAGCAATCAGCCCCAGCATTTT. Translating it yields CSARDRQASNQPQHF. The rearrangement uses TRBV20-1 and TRBJ1-5; D unresolved. The germline V and J ends were trimmed by 0 bases and 0 bases, with 9 bases remaining between them. The CDR3 spans 15 residues. Germline V lookup: CDR1 DFQATT, CDR2 SNEGSKA (reference sequence).